This note documents a single T cell receptor (beta chain) sequence. The CDR3 is 16 residues long. Germline V gene sequence: CDR1 KGHDR, CDR2 SFDVKD. V was cut by 1 base and J by 9 bases, with 20 bases left in between. These data come from a study of blood T cell repertoires in COVID-19. About the study: COVID-19 samples, acute and convalescent, were from the United States, Italy and Spain. The cDNA or gDNA used as material had been derived from T cells, B-cell-depleted T cells, or PBMCs.

In the original analysis: Amplified reference gene primers provided the basis for estimating nucleated cell counts. Generated by immunoSEQ multiplex PCR, the TCRdb table keeps only in-frame clones and is missing some. V, J and clone size are taken as reported in that table, and D and trimming were inferred from the DNA itself. This table holds 170,000 or so clones, roughly 84% found once. Sequenced input: peripheral blood. This chain connects TRBV24-1 to TRBJ2-5, with D possibly TRBD1 on 5 matching bases. This receptor was obtained from a man between 18 and 35 years old with active or convalescent COVID-19. CDR3 amino acids: CATSDFGSQNQGAQYF. The CDR3 DNA follows: TGTGCCACCAGTGATTTTGGCAGTCAAAACCAAGGGGCCCAGTACTTC.